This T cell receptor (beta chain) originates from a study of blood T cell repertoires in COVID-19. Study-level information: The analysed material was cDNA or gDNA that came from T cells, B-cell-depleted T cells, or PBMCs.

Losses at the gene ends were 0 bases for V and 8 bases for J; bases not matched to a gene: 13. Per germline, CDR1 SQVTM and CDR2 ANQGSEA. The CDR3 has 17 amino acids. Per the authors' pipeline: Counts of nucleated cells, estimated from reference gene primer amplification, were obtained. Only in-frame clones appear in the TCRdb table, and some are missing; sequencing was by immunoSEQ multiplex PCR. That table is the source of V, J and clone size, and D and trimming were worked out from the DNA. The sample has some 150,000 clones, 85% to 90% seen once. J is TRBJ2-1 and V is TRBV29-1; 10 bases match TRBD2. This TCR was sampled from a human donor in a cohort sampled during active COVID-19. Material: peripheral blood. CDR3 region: CSVEDELAGSSGDEQFF. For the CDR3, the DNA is TGCAGCGTTGAAGATGAACTAGCGGGGAGTTCTGGGGATGAGCAGTTCTTC.